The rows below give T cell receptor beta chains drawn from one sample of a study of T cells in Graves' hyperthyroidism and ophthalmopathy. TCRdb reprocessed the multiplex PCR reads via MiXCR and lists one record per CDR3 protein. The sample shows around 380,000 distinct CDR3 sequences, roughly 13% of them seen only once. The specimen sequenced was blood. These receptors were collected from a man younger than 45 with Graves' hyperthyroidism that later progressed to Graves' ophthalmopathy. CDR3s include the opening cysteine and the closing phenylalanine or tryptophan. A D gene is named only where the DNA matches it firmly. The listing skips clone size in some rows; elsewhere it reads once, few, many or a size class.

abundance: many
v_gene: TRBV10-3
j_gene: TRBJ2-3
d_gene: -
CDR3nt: TGTGCCATCTCCGAGTCAGATACGCAGTATTTT
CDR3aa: CAISESDTQYF

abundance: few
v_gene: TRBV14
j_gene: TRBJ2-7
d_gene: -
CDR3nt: TGTGCCAGCAGCCTGATTTCAATTGTGCGGGTGATCTCCTACGAGCAGTACTTC
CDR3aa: CASSLISIVRVISYEQYF

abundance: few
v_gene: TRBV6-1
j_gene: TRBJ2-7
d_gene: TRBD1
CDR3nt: TGTGCCAGCAGCGCCATCGGACAGGGTCGAGAGCAGTACTTC
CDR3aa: CASSAIGQGREQYF

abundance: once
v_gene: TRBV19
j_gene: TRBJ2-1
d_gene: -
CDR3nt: TGTGCCAGTAGTATAGACATCTACAATGAGCAGTTCTTC
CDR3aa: CASSIDIYNEQFF

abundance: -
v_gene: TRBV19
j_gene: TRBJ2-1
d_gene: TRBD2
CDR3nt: TGTGCCAGTAGCAAGCGGGGGGGCGGTTACAATGAGCAGTTCTTC
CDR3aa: CASSKRGGGYNEQFF

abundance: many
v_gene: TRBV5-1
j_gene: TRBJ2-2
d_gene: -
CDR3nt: TGCGCCAGCAGCTTGTCAGGGTCTGGAACCGGGGAGCTGTTTTTT
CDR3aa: CASSLSGSGTGELFF

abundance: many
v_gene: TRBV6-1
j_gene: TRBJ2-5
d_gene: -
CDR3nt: TGTGCCAGCAGTGATGGGGGAGAGACCCAGTACTTC
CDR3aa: CASSDGGETQYF

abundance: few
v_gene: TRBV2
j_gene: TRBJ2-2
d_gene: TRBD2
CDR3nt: TGTGCCAGCAGTGAAGGCGGGAGAGCGAACACCGGGGAGCTGTTTTTT
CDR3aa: CASSEGGRANTGELFF

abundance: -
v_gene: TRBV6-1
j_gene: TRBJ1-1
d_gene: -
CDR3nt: TGTGCCAGCAGTCCCTTTGAAAACACTGAAGCTTTCTTT
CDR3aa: CASSPFENTEAFF

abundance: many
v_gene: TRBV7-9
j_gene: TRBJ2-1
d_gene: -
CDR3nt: TGTGCCAGCACCCCCTACTCGGGTCGGAATGAGCAGTTCTTC
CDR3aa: CASTPYSGRNEQFF

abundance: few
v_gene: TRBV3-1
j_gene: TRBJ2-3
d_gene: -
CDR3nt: TGTGCCAGCAGCCAGTTTGAGAGAGATACGCAGTATTTT
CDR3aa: CASSQFERDTQYF

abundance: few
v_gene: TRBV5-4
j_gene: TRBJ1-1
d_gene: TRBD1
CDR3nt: TGTGCCAGCAGCCCTGGGACAGTAATGAACACTGAAGCTTTCTTT
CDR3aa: CASSPGTVMNTEAFF

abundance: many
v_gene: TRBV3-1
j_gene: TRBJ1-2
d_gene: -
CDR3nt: TGTGCCAGCAGCCAGCTCCCGGCAGGGGAGAGCTATGGCTACACCTTC
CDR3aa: CASSQLPAGESYGYTF

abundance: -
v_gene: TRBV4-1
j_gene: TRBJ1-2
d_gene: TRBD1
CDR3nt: TGCGCCAGCAGCCAAGGGGGGACAGGGAACTATGGCTACACCTTC
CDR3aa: CASSQGGTGNYGYTF

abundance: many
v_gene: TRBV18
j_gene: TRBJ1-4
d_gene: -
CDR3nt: TGTGCCAGCTCCGAGAACACTACTAATGAAAAACTGTTTTTT
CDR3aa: CASSENTTNEKLFF

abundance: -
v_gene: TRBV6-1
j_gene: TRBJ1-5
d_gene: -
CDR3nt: TGTGCCAGCAAGTCAACGCAATCTAGTCAGCCCCAGCATTTT
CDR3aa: CASKSTQSSQPQHF

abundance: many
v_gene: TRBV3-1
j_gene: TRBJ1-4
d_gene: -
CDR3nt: TGTGCCAGCAGCCAGAGGATTGGAGGATTTGGTGAAAAACTGTTTTTT
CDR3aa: CASSQRIGGFGEKLFF